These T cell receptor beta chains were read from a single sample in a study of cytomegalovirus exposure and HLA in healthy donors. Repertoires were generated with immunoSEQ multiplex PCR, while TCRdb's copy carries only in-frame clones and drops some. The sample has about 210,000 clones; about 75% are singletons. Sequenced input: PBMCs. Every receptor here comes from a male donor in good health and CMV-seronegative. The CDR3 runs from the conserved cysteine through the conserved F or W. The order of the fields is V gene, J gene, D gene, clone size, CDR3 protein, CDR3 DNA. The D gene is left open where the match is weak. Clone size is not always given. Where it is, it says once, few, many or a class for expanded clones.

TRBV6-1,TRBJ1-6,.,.,CASSEAPGLNSPLHF,TGTGCCAGCAGTGAAGCCCCAGGTCTAAATTCACCCCTCCACTTT
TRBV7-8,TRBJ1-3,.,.,CASSDGPGSGNTIYF,TGTGCCAGCAGCGACGGACCGGGGTCTGGAAACACCATATATTTT
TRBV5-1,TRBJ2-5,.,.,CASSLQQETQYF,TGCGCCAGCAGCTTACAGCAAGAGACCCAGTACTTC
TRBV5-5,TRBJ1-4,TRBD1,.,CASSFQGGLEGEKLFF,TGTGCCAGCAGCTTCCAAGGGGGCCTGGAGGGTGAAAAACTGTTTTTT
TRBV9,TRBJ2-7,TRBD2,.,CASSVGLAGDEQYF,TGTGCCAGCAGCGTAGGGCTAGCGGGAGACGAGCAGTACTTC
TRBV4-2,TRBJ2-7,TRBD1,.,CASSRPGQTIYEQYF,TGTGCCAGCAGCCGGCCGGGACAGACGATTTACGAGCAGTACTTC
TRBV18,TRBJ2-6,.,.,CASSLIDSLVSGANVLTF,TGTGCCAGCTCACTGATCGACAGCCTTGTCTCTGGGGCCAACGTCCTGACTTTC
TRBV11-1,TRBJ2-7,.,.,CASSFGTKNSYEQYF,TGTGCCAGCAGCTTCGGGACAAAAAACTCCTACGAGCAGTACTTC
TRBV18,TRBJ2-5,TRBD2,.,CASSPLSGVQETQYF,TGTGCCAGCTCACCACTCAGCGGGGTACAAGAGACCCAGTACTTC
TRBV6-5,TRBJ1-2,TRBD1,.,CASRQGAYGYTF,TGTGCCAGCAGGCAGGGGGCCTATGGCTACACCTTC
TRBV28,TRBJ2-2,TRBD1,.,CASSGPRDSEGELFF,TGTGCCAGCAGTGGACCCCGGGACAGCGAGGGGGAGCTGTTTTTT
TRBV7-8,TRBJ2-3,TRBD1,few,CASRYRGRPDTQYF,TGTGCCAGCAGATACAGGGGGCGCCCAGATACGCAGTATTTT
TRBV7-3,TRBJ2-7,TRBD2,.,CASSQRGGYEQYF,TGTGCCAGCAGCCAGCGGGGCGGGTACGAGCAGTACTTC
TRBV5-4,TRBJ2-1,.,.,CASSLVGVRAYNEQFF,TGTGCCAGCAGCTTGGTTGGGGTGAGGGCCTACAATGAGCAGTTCTTC
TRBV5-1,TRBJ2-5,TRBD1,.,CASSLRPGTVQETQYF,TGCGCCAGCAGCTTGCGCCCCGGGACAGTCCAAGAGACCCAGTACTTC
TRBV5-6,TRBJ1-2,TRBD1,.,CASTPDRDYGYTF,TGTGCCAGCACCCCGGACAGGGACTATGGCTACACCTTC
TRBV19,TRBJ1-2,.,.,CASRWAHGYTF,TGTGCCAGTAGATGGGCCCATGGCTACACCTTC
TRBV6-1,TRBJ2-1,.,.,CASRANNEQFF,TGTGCCAGCAGAGCTAACAATGAGCAGTTCTTC
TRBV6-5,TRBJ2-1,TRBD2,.,CASSYGSGSGNEQFF,TGTGCCAGCAGTTACGGTAGCGGGAGTGGAAATGAGCAGTTCTTC
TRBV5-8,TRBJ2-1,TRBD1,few,CASSSGIQGISYNEQFF,TGTGCCAGCAGCTCGGGGATACAGGGGATCTCCTACAATGAGCAGTTCTTC
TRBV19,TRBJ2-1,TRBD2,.,CASSISLAGESQNEQFF,TGTGCCAGTAGTATATCACTAGCGGGAGAAAGTCAGAATGAGCAGTTCTTC
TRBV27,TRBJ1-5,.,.,CASSSTRGADSGNQPQHF,TGTGCCAGCAGTTCCACCCGGGGGGCAGACTCCGGCAATCAGCCCCAGCATTTT
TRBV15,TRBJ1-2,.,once,CATSSGRGDGYTF,TGTGCCACCAGCAGTGGAAGGGGCGATGGCTACACCTTC
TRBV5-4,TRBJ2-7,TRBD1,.,CASSSQGTDSYEQYF,TGTGCCAGCAGCTCCCAAGGGACAGACTCCTACGAGCAGTACTTC
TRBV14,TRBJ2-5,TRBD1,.,CASRPLTGTGSQETQYF,TGTGCCAGCAGGCCACTAACCGGGACAGGGTCCCAAGAGACCCAGTACTTC